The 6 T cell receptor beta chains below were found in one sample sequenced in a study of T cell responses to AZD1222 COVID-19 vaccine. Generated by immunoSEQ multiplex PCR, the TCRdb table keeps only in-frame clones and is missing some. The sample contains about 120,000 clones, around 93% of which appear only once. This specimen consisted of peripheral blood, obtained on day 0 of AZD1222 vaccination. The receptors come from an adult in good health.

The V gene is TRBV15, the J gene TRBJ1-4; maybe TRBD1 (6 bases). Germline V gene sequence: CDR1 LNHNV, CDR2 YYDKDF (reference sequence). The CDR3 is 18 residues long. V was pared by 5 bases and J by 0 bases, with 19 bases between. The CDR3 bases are TGTGCCACCAGCTCCCTTTGGACAGATCCGGCAACTAATGAAAAACTGTTTTTT. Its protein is CATSSLWTDPATNEKLFF.

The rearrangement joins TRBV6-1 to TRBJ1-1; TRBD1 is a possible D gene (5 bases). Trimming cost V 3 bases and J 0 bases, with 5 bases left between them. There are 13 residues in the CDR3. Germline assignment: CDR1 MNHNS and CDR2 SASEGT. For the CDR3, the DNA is TGTGCCAGCAGTGAGACAGTGAACACTGAAGCTTTCTTT. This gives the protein CASSETVNTEAFF.

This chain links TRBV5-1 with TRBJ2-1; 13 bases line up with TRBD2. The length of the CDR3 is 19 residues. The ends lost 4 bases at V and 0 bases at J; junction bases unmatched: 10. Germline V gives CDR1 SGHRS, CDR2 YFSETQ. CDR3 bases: TGCGCCAGCAGCCCGGGACTAGCGGGACCTGACAACTCCTACAATGAGCAGTTCTTC. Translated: CASSPGLAGPDNSYNEQFF.

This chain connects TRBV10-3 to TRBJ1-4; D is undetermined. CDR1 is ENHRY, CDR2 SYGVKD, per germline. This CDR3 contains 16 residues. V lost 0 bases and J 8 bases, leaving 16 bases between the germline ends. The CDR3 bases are TGTGCCATCAGTGAGTCGGCAGAACGGGCCCGGGAAAAACTGTTTTTT. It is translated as CAISESAERAREKLFF.

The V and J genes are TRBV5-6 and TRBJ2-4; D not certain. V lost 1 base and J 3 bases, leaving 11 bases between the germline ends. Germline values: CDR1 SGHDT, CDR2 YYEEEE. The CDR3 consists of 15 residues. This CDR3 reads CASSLRRIVKNIQYF. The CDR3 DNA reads TGTGCCAGCAGCTTGAGACGAATAGTCAAAAACATTCAGTACTTC.

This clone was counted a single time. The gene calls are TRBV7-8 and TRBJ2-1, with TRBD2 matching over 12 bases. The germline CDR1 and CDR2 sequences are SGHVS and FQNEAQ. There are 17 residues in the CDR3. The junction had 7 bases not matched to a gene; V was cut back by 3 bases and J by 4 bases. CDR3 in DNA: TGTGCCAGCAGCTTTTTCCGGACTAGCGGGGTATACAATGAGCAGTTCTTC. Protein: CASSFFRTSGVYNEQFF. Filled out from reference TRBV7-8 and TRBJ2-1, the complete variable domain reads GAGVSQSPRYKVAKRGQDVALRCDPISGHVSLFWYQQALGQGPEFLTYFQNEAQLDKSGLPSDRFFAERPEGSVSTLKIQRTQQEDSAVYLCASSFFRTSGVYNEQFFGPGTRLTVL.